This T cell receptor (beta chain) was found in a study of tumor-infiltrating lymphocytes in oesophageal squamous cell carcinoma. One entry per CDR3 protein results from TCRdb running MiXCR on the PCR reads. Found here are roughly 20,000 distinct CDR3 sequences, over 40% of them singletons; the top ten hold around 32%. Germline values: CDR1 SGHVS, CDR2 FQNEAQ. The CDR3 has 17 amino acids. The V and J ends lost 5 bases and 3 bases, in that order; junction bases with no gene match: 9. The chain employs TRBV7-8 and TRBJ2-6; 8 bases line up with TRBD1. Sequencing was performed on normal esophageal tissue next to the tumor. The TCR comes from a female donor with esophageal squamous cell carcinoma. In DNA, the CDR3 is TGTGCCAGCAGCCAGGGGGCCGGGACAGTTGGGGCCAACGTCCTGACTTTC. It translates to CASSQGAGTVGANVLTF. The whole variable domain, filled in from reference TRBV7-8 and TRBJ2-6, reads GAGVSQSPRYKVAKRGQDVALRCDPISGHVSLFWYQQALGQGPEFLTYFQNEAQLDKSGLPSDRFFAERPEGSVSTLKIQRTQQEDSAVYLCASSQGAGTVGANVLTFGAGSRLTVL.